This T cell receptor beta chain was captured by sequencing in a study of Ad26.COV2.S vaccination and SARS-CoV-2 variants (dated by TCRdb to about 2021). For the study in its entirety: Donors in the vaccine arm were drawn from COV1001, a multicentre, randomized, double-blind, placebo-controlled phase I-IIa trial testing Ad26.COV2.S in healthy adults. Ad26.COV2.S was given intramuscularly at 5x10^10 or 1x10^11 viral particles, as a single shot or as two shots 56 days apart. TCRbeta repertoire sequencing was used to assess the specificity and breadth of SARS-CoV-2-reactive T cell receptors after Ad26.COV2.S vaccination. The TCR-sequenced set comprised about 30 samples: some 20 Ad26.COV2.S vaccine recipients, 5 placebo recipients and 8 SARS-CoV-2 convalescent individuals. Trial participants were randomized into five groups of five: low-dose or high-dose Ad26.COV2.S given once or twice, or placebo on both occasions. Blinding of investigators to trial group allocation was maintained during experiments and outcome assessment.

In light of the paper, this sample's treatment or condition label describes: some 20 received Ad26.COV2.S at low or high dose, single or two shots; 5 received placebo; per-sample allocation not given. For vaccine and placebo recipients, repertoires were sequenced using samples collected on day 63 after the first injection. In Cohort 1b, roughly 26 adults aged 18-55 years were enrolled at a single site in Boston, USA, between 29 July and 7 August 2020. As a vaccine, Ad26.COV2.S was a replication-incompetent adenovirus type 26 vector that expressed a prefusion-stabilized SARS-CoV-2 spike protein derived from the original Wuhan strain. On the study overall, not on this receptor specifically: Higher spike-specific TCR breadth was observed in Ad26.COV2.S recipients than in placebo recipients (P = 0.0014). After vaccination, substantial breadth of spike-specific CD8+ and CD4+ T cell responses was reported. Comparing responses between vaccine doses or regimens was not something the study was powered to do. The authors noted that the TCR breadth and depth analyses may have underestimated total T cell responses. Comparable non-spike TCR breadth was observed between vaccine and placebo recipients, consistent with only spike being contained in the vaccine.

Reading from cysteine to phenylalanine, the CDR3 counts 11 amino acids. The DNA shown is the 33-base CDR3, in frame from base 1. In the germline V gene (reference sequence), CDR1 corresponds to MNHNY and CDR2 to SVGAGI. A distance of 6 bases separates the germline ends of V and J, which lose 2 bases and 8 bases respectively. This clone was seen a few times. What antigen it recognizes has not been identified. No base quality values were provided; no much bigger clone lies one nucleotide off. The immunoSEQ Assay was the method used to sequence TCRbeta CDR3 regions. After extraction, genomic DNA underwent amplification by bias-controlled multiplex PCR, followed by high-throughput sequencing. On the authors' methods: To quantify the absolute abundance of each unique TCRbeta CDR3 region, sequences were collapsed and filtered. T cell fraction was estimated by normalization of TCRbeta template counts to usable DNA, with usable DNA being measured through amplification of reference genes present in all nucleated cells. Repertoire TCRs were annotated as SARS-CoV-2-specific when V gene, CDR3 amino acid sequence and J gene were exactly matched to a known reactive TCR set. MIRA supplied the reference SARS-CoV-2 TCR set, which was filtered for enrichment in COVID-19-positive ImmuneCODE repertoires so that public or cross-reactive TCRs were removed. Drawing on the MIRA antigens, annotated TCRs were analysed further at the level of specific ORF or position within ORF. Depth was the summed frequency of annotated unique rearrangements, while breadth was defined as annotated unique rearrangements over total unique productive rearrangements. Two-sided Wilcoxon rank-sum tests were applied when comparing TCR breadth between groups. The table was pulled from immuneACCESS by TCRdb, which kept in-frame rearrangements only. Such tables lose some clones; where checked, under half of the loss comes from unresolved V genes, and the rest has no known cause. V and J calls and clone size are those listed in that table; D and trimming were worked out from the DNA. A total of roughly 240,000 clones appear in this sample, 85% to 90% of them only once. Around 11% of the sample belongs to the ten largest clones.

This receptor was obtained from a person between 18 and 59 years old who received the Ad26.COV2.S COVID-19 vaccine or a placebo. The sequence links TRBV6-6 to TRBJ1-1; no D gene is confidently identified. The starting material was peripheral blood, obtained in a trial of Ad26.COV2.S vaccine versus placebo. The sequence in DNA is TGTGCCAGCAGTTACGGTAGGGAAGCTTTCTTT. This gives the protein CASSYGREAFF.